The subject of this entry is one T cell receptor beta chain. The antigen is undetermined. The data belong to a study of beta chain features in type 1 diabetes. Study-level results: It was among patients, rather than healthy donors, that naive, central memory and Treg TCRB repertoires appeared more similar. In patients and controls equally, PCR might favor templates that are shorter. Type 1 diabetes patients showed a moderate but significant shortening of TCRB CDR3s in all four CD4+ subsets.

Investigators reverse transcribed all isolated RNA, so they sequenced expressed TCRB transcripts. Sequenced by immunoSEQ multiplex PCR; TCRdb stores in-frame clones only, minus some. The table records about 170,000 clones, approximately 8.4% of them present only once. V lost 6 bases to trimming and J lost 0 bases, with 24 bases between them. The CDR3 is made up of 18 amino acids. CDR1 and CDR2 (germline): SEHNR, FQNEAQ (reference sequence). The clonotype comes from a young man with type 1 diabetes. The J gene is TRBJ2-7, the V gene TRBV7-9; D possibly corresponds to TRBD2 (5 bases). Material for sequencing was central memory CD4+ T cells from blood. Here the CDR3 reads CASSRSLFLGDSSYEQYF. Here the CDR3 DNA reads TGTGCCAGCAGTCGCTCCCTCTTCTTGGGAGACTCCTCCTACGAGCAGTACTTC.